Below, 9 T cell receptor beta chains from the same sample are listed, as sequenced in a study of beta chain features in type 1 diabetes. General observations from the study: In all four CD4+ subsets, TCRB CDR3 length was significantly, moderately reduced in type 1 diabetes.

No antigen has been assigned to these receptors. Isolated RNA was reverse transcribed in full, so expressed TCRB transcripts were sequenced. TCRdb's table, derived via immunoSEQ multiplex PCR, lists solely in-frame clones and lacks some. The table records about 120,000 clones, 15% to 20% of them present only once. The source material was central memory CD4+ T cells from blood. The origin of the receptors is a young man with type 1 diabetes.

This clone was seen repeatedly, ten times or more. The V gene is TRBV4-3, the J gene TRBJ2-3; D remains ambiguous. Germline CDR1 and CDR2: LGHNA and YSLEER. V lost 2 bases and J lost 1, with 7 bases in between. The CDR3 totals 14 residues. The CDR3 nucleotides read TGCGCCAGCAGCCAATCAGAGGGCACAGATACGCAGTATTTT. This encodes CASSQSEGTDTQYF.

The CDR3 here is CASSFPGRHVLTF. The CDR3 DNA reads as TGTGCCAGCAGCTTCCCGGGGAGGCACGTCCTGACTTTC. V is TRBV11-3 and J is TRBJ2-6; a weak D match, TRBD2 (6 bases). In germline, CDR1 is SGHNT, CDR2 YENEEA. The CDR3 covers 13 residues. V gave up 3 bases and J gave up 11 bases, with 11 bases separating them. The full variable domain, with the rest looked up from reference TRBV11-3 and TRBJ2-6, is EAGVVQSPRYKIIEKKQPVAFWCNPISGHNTLYWYLQNLGQGPELLIRYENEEAVDDSQLPKDRFSAERLKGVDSTLKIQPAELGDSAVYLCASSFPGRHVLTFGAGSRLTVL.

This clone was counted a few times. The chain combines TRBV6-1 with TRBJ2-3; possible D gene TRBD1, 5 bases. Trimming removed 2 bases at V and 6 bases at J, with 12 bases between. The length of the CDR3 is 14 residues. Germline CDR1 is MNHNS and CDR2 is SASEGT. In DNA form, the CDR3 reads TGTGCCAGCAGTGAATTCAGGGTGGGCGATACGCAGTATTTT. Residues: CASSEFRVGDTQYF.

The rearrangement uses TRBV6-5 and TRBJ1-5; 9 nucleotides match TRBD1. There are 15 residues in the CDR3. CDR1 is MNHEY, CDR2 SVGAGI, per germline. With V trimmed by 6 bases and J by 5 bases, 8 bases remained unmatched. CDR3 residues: CASRQTRDRDQPQHF. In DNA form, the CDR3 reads TGTGCCAGCAGGCAAACCCGGGACAGGGATCAGCCCCAGCATTTT.

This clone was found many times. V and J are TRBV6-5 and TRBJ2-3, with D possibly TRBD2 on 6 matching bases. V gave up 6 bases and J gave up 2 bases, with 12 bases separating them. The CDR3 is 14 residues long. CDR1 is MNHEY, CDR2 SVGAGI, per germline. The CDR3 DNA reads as TGTGCCAGCAGCGGGACTTCTACCACAGATACGCAGTATTTT. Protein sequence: CASSGTSTTDTQYF.

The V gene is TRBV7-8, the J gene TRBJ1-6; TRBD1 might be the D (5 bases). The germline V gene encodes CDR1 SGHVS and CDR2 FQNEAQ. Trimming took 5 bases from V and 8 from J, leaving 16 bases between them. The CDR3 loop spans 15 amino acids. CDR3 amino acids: CASSPMGQGHSPLHF. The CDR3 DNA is TGTGCCAGCAGCCCGATGGGGCAGGGACATTCACCCCTCCACTTT. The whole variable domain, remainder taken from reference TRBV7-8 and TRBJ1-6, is GAGVSQSPRYKVAKRGQDVALRCDPISGHVSLFWYQQALGQGPEFLTYFQNEAQLDKSGLPSDRFFAERPEGSVSTLKIQRTQQEDSAVYLCASSPMGQGHSPLHFGNGTRLTVT.

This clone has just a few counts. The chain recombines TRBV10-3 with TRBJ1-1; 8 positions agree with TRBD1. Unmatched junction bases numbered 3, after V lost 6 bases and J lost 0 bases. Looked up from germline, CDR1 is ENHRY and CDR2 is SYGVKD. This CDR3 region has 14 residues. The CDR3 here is CAIRRQGMNTEAFF. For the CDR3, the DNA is TGTGCCATCAGGCGACAGGGGATGAACACTGAAGCTTTCTTT.

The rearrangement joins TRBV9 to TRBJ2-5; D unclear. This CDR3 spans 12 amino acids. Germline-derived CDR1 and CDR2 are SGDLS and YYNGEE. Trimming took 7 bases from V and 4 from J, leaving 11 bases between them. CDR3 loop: CASSGRGETQYF. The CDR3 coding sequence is TGTGCCAGCTCTGGCCGCGGAGAGACCCAGTACTTC.

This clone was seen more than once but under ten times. The CDR3 region has the DNA TGTGCCAGCAGCGAGCCGGCGGCGGGGAACACTGAAGCTTTCTTT. This codes for CASSEPAAGNTEAFF. This sequence joins TRBV5-4 and TRBJ1-1; D is unresolved. CDR3 length: 15 residues. Germline assignment: CDR1 SGHNT and CDR2 YYREEE (reference sequence). The germline V and J ends were trimmed by 4 bases and 1 base, with 14 bases remaining between them.